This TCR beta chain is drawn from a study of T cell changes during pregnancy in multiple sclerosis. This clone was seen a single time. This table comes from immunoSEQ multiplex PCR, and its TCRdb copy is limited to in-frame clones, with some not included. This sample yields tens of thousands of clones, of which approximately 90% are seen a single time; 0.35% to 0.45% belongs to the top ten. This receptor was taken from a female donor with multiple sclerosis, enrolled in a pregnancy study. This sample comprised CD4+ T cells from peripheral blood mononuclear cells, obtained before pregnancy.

CDR3 region: CASSQAIAGGAYEQFF. DNA of the CDR3: TGCGCCAGCAGCCAAGCAATAGCGGGGGGGGCATATGAGCAGTTCTTC. The V and J genes are TRBV4-1 and TRBJ2-1; TRBD2 agrees at 11 bases. Losses at the gene ends were 1 base for V and 8 bases for J; bases not matched to a gene: 7. The CDR3 totals 16 residues. CDR1 and CDR2 (germline): MGHRA, YSYEKL.